Below, 13 T cell receptor beta chains from the same sample are listed, as sequenced in a study of control samples from healthy donors and cancer patients. Repertoires were generated with immunoSEQ multiplex PCR, while TCRdb's copy carries only in-frame clones and drops some. The sample holds some 110,000 clones; 93% are singletons and the top ten take about 2.5%. Sequenced: blood. These receptors all stem from a young man in good health.

The chain joins TRBV5-6 to TRBJ1-1, with D uncertain. Germline CDR1 is SGHDT and CDR2 is YYEEEE. The CDR3 covers 12 residues. The V end lost 4 bases, the J end lost 1 base, and 5 bases lay between the germline ends. CDR3 residues: CASSQENTEAFF. The DNA for the CDR3 is TGTGCCAGCAGCCAGGAGAACACTGAAGCTTTCTTT.

The chain is built from TRBV7-8 and TRBJ2-1; D is unresolved. The V and J ends lost 2 bases and 5 bases respectively, with 1 base between them. The germline gives CDR1 SGHVS, CDR2 FQNEAQ. The CDR3 spans 11 residues. Here the CDR3 reads CASSLNNEQFF. The CDR3 nucleotides read TGTGCCAGCAGCTTAAACAATGAGCAGTTCTTC.

The count of this clone is one. This sequence joins TRBV18 and TRBJ1-5; 8 bases are shared with TRBD1. The CDR3 runs to 16 residues. V was pared by 2 bases and J by 2 bases, with 5 bases of the junction left unmatched. Germline CDR1 KGHSH, CDR2 LQKENI. The CDR3 reads CASSPGPTGGNQPQHF. The CDR3 nucleotides are TGTGCCAGCTCACCAGGGCCGACAGGGGGCAATCAGCCCCAGCATTTT.

V is TRBV27 and J is TRBJ1-2, with D possibly matching TRBD1 (5 bases). Trimming left V 10 bases short and J 8 bases short, with 14 bases between. CDR1 and CDR2 from the germline V gene are MNHEY and SMNVEV (reference sequence). The CDR3 runs to 11 residues. CDR3 sequence: CATLRGEGYTF. CDR3 coding DNA: TGTGCCACCCTCCGGGGGGAAGGCTACACCTTC.

As for this clone: This CDR3 is also generated by other DNA sequences in the sample. V gene TRBV19 combines with J gene TRBJ2-7; 8 bases fit TRBD1. Germline V gene sequence: CDR1 LNHDA, CDR2 SQIVND (reference sequence). J gave up 2 bases and V 5 bases, and 5 bases lay outside the gene matches. The CDR3 length is 14 residues. The CDR3 region is CASSGGTGAYEQYF. DNA of the CDR3: TGTGCCAGTAGTGGAGGGACAGGAGCCTACGAGCAGTACTTC.

The chain links TRBV2 to TRBJ1-1; D is unresolved. The V end was cut by 11 bases, the J end by 7 bases, with 14 bases between. The CDR3 totals 11 residues. Germline loops: CDR1 SNHLY, CDR2 FYNNEI. The CDR3 reads CAPRGQNEAFF. The CDR3 DNA follows: TGTGCCCCGAGAGGGCAGAATGAAGCTTTCTTT.

This clone was recorded once. The chain employs TRBV27 and TRBJ2-1, with 8 bases matching TRBD2. V lost 6 bases and J lost 7; bases outside the gene matches: 11. The CDR3 length is 15 residues. Germline V gives CDR1 MNHEY, CDR2 SMNVEV (reference sequence). For the CDR3, the DNA is TGTGCCAGCAGCCTATCGGGGGGGCCGGGGAATGAGCAGTTCTTC. It codes for CASSLSGGPGNEQFF.

The chain employs TRBV24-1 and TRBJ2-5; TRBD1 might be the D (6 bases). Germline loops: CDR1 KGHDR, CDR2 SFDVKD. The CDR3 totals 14 residues. With 4 bases removed from V and 2 bases from J, the gap between germline ends came to 10 bases. CDR3 sequence: CATSDGQSQETQYF. The CDR3 bases are TGTGCCACCAGTGACGGACAGTCACAAGAGACCCAGTACTTC.

The chain recombines TRBV7-8 with TRBJ2-1; D assignment may be TRBD1 or TRBD2 (5 bases each). The CDR3 has 13 amino acids. Trimming stripped 5 bases from V and 7 bases from J, with 12 bases between. CDR1 SGHVS and CDR2 FQNEAQ come from the germline V gene. The CDR3 protein is CASSLKGPNEQFF. The CDR3 DNA is TGTGCCAGCAGCCTCAAGGGACCTAATGAGCAGTTCTTC.

The chain couples TRBV12-3 or TRBV12-4 to TRBJ1-1, with D tentatively TRBD1 (5 bases). The V gene lost 7 bases and the J gene lost 4 bases, with 13 bases spanning the gap. The CDR3 spans 13 residues. The CDR3 DNA sequence: TGTGCCAGCAATCCTGGGGGGATCACTGAAGCTTTCTTT. Encoded protein: CASNPGGITEAFF.

In the case of this clone: Other DNA sequences in this specimen translate into the identical CDR3. The chain uses TRBV5-4 and TRBJ1-1, with 10 bases fitting TRBD1. With 2 bases clipped from V and 5 bases from J, the junction kept 3 bases outside the gene matches. Germline V gives CDR1 SGHNT, CDR2 YYREEE (reference sequence). The CDR3 spans 14 residues. Here the CDR3 reads CASSLGQGGTEAFF. The CDR3 DNA follows: TGTGCCAGCAGCTTAGGACAGGGGGGGACTGAAGCTTTCTTT.

The chain has TRBV19 and TRBJ1-5, with a possible D match to TRBD1 (5 bases). Trimming removed 5 bases at V and 7 bases at J, with 15 bases between. CDR3 size: 14 residues. Germline CDR1 and CDR2: LNHDA and SQIVND (reference sequence). The chain's CDR3 is CASSFGGVGQPQHF. The CDR3 coding sequence is TGTGCCAGTAGTTTTGGAGGGGTGGGACAGCCCCAGCATTTT.

This chain connects TRBV6-4 to TRBJ1-1, with TRBD1 matching over 8 bases. This CDR3 contains 13 residues. V trimming: 3 bases; J trimming: 5 bases; junction bases outside the gene matches: 2. Germline lookup yields CDR1 MRHNA and CDR2 SNTAGT. Here the CDR3 DNA reads TGTGCCAGCAGTGAACAGGGGGGAACTGAAGCTTTCTTT. Translated, it gives CASSEQGGTEAFF.